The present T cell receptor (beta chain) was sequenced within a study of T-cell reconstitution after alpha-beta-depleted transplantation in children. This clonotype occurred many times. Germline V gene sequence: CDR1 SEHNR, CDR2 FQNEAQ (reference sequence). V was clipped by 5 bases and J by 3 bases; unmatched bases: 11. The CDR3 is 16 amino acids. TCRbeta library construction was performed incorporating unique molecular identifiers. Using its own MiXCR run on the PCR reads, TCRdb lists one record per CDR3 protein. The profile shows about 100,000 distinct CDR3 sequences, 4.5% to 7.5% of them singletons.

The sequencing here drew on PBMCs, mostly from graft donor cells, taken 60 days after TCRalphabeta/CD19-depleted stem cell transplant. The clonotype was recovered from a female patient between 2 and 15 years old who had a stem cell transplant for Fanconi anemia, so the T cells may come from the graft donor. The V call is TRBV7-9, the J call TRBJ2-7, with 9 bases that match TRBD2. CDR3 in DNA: TGTGCCAGCAGCCCCGCTAGCGGGGAGTATATCTACGAGCAGTACTTC. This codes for CASSPASGEYIYEQYF.